This T cell receptor (beta chain) was identified during a study of shared clonotypes between healthy human individuals. Donors included only healthy HIV-negative adults lacking recent acute infections or vaccinations. Each sample came from a Caucasian adult donor living in Nashville, Tennessee. Study-level results: Generation of non-shared clonotypes was less probable than generation of clonotypes shared by all four donors.

Every subset had its genomic DNA shared out evenly among several immunoSEQ plates. Data came from immunoSEQ multiplex PCR; TCRdb stores just in-frame clones and leaves some out. The repertoire holds about 2.5 million clones, under 95% seen once, with 0.3% to 0.4% in the top ten. Turning to this clone: Its antigen is not known.

This CDR3 is built from 13 residues. CDR1 is SGHDN, CDR2 FVKESK, per germline. Deletions cut 2 bases from V and 5 bases from J, with 6 bases between. V is TRBV14 and J is TRBJ2-2; D is unclear. The sample was naive CD4+ T cells from PBMCs. Subset of the sample: CD45RA+ positively selected. The source is a man between 18 and 35 years old in good health. Some clones in this sample may be carry-over from other donors' samples. In DNA form, the CDR3 reads TGTGCCAGCAGCCAACGCATTACCGGGGAGCTGTTTTTT. Its translation is CASSQRITGELFF.